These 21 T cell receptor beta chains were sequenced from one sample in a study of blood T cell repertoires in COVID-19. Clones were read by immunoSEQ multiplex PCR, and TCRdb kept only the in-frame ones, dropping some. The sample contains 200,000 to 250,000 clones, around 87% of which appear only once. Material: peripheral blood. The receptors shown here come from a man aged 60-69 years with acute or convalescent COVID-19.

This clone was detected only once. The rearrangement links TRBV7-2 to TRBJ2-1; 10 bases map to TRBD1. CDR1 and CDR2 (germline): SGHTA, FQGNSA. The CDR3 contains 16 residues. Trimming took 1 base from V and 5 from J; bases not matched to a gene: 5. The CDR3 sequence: CASSLVSGTGDNEQFF. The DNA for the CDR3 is TGTGCCAGCAGCTTAGTTAGTGGGACAGGGGACAATGAGCAGTTCTTC.

The CDR3 DNA follows: TGTGCCAGCAGTGAGTCCTTACAGGGGTACTATGGCTACACCTTC. It encodes CASSESLQGYYGYTF. V usage is TRBV25-1 and J usage is TRBJ1-2; 7 positions agree with TRBD1. The germline V gene has CDR1 MGHDK and CDR2 SYGVNS. The CDR3 covers 15 residues. V dropped 3 bases and J dropped 3; count of bases not matched to a gene: 7.

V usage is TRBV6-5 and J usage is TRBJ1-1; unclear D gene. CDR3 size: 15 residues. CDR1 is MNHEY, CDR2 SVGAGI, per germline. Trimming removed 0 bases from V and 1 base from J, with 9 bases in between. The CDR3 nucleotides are TGTGCCAGCAGTTACTCTCGCGATGCGAACACTGAAGCTTTCTTT. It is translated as CASSYSRDANTEAFF.

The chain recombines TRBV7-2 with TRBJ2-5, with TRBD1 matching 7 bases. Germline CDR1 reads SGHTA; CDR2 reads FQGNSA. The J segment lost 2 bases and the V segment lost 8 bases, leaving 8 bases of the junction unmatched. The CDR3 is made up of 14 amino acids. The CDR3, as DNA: TGTGCCAGCCGGGACAGCGGATATCAAGAGACCCAGTACTTC. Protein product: CASRDSGYQETQYF.

The CDR3, as DNA: TGTGCCAGCAGCTCCGAACTCCAGGGAGGCTCCTATAATTCACCCCTCCACTTT. Translation: CASSSELQGGSYNSPLHF. The V and J genes are TRBV5-6 and TRBJ1-6; tentative D call: TRBD1 (5 bases). The length of the CDR3 is 18 residues. CDR1 is SGHDT and CDR2 is YYEEEE in the germline V gene. V was pared by 3 bases and J by 0 bases, with 16 bases between.

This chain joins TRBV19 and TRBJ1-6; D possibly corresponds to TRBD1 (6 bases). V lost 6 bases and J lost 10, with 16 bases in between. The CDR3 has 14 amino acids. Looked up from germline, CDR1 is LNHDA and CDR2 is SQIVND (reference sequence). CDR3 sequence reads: CASSRTGPGSPLHF. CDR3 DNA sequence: TGTGCCAGTAGCCGCACAGGGCCCGGCTCACCCCTCCACTTT.

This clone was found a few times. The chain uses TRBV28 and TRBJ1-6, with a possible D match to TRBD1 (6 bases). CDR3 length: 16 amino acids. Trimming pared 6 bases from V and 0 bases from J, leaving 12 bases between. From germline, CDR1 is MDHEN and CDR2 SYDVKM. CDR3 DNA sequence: TGTGCCAGCAGACCAACAGGGAGCTCCTATAATTCACCCCTCCACTTT. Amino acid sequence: CASRPTGSSYNSPLHF.

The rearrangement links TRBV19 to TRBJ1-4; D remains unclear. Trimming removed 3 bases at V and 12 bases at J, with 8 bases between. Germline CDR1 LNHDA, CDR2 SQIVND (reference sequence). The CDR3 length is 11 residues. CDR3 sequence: CASSMGSELFF. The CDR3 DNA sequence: TGTGCCAGTAGTATGGGCTCGGAACTGTTTTTT. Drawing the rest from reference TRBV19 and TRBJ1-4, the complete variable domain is DGGITQSPKYLFRKEGQNVTLSCEQNLNHDAMYWYRQDPGQGLRLIYYSQIVNDFQKGDIAEGYSVSREKKESFPLTVTSAQKNPTAFYLCASSMGSELFFGSGTQLSVL.

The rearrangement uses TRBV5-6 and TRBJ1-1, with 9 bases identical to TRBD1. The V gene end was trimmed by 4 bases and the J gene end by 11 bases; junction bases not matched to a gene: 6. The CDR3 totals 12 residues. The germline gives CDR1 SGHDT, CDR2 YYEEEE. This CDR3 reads CASSLGQGPAFF. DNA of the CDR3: TGTGCCAGCAGCCTAGGACAGGGGCCGGCTTTCTTT.

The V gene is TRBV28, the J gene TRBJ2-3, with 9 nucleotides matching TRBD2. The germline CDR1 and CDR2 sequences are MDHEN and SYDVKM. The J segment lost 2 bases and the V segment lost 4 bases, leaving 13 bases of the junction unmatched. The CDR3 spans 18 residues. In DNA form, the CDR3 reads TGTGCCAGCAGTTCTCCGCGGGGGGGCCGCCTTTCCACAGATACGCAGTATTTT. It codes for CASSSPRGGRLSTDTQYF.

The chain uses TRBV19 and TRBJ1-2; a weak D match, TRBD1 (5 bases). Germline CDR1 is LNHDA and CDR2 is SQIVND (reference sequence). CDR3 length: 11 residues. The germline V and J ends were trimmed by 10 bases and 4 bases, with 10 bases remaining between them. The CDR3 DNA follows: TGTGCCACCAGGGTGGTCTATGGCTACACCTTC. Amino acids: CATRVVYGYTF.

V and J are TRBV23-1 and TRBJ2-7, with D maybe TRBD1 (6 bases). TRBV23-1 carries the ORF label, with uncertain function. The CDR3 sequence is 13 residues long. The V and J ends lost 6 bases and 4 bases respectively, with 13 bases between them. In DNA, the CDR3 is TGCGCCAGCAGGACAGGCCAACTTTACGAGCAGTACTTC. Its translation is CASRTGQLYEQYF.

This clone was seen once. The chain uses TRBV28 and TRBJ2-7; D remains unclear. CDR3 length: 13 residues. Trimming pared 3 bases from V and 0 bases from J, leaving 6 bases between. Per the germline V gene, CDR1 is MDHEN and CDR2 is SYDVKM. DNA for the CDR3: TGTGCCAGCAGTTTCTACAGCTCCTACGAGCAGTACTTC. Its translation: CASSFYSSYEQYF.

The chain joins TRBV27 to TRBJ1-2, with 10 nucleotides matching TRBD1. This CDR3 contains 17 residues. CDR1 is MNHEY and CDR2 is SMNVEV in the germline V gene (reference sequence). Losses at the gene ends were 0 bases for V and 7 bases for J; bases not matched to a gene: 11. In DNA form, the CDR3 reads TGTGCCAGCAGTTTATCTCTTATTGACAGGGGGCGGACTGGCTACACCTTC. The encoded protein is CASSLSLIDRGRTGYTF.

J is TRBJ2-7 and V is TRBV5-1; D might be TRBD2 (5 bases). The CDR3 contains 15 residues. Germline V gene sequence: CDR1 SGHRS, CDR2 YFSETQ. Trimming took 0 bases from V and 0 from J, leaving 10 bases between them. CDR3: CASSLDPGSSYEQYF. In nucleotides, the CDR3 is TGCGCCAGCAGCTTGGATCCGGGGAGCTCCTACGAGCAGTACTTC.

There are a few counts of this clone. The DNA of the CDR3 is TGTGCCAGCAGTGAGGAGGACAGGATACCCCAGCATTTT. The encoded protein is CASSEEDRIPQHF. The chain employs TRBV2 and TRBJ1-5; 7 nucleotides align to TRBD1. The V gene end was trimmed by 3 bases and the J gene end by 10 bases; junction bases not matched to a gene: 6. This CDR3 is 13 amino acids long. Germline V gene sequence: CDR1 SNHLY, CDR2 FYNNEI.

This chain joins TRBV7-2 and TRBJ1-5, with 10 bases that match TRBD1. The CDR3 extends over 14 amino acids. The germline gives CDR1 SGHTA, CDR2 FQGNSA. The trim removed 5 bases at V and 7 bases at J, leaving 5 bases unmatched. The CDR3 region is CASSPGDRGQPQHF. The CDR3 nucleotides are TGTGCCAGCAGCCCCGGGGACAGGGGCCAGCCCCAGCATTTT.

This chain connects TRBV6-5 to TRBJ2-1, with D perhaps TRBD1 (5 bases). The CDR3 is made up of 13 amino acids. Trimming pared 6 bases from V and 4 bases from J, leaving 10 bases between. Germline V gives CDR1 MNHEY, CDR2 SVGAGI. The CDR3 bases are TGTGCCAGCAGGACAGAGAATTACAATGAGCAGTTCTTC. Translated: CASRTENYNEQFF.

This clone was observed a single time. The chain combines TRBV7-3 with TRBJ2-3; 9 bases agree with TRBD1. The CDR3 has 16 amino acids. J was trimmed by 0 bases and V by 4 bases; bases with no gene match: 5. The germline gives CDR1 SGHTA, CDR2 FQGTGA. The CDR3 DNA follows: TGTGCCAGCAGCTCGGGACAGGGACCCAGCACAGATACGCAGTATTTT. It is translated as CASSSGQGPSTDTQYF. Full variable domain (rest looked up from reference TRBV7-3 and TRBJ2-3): GAGVSQTPSNKVTEKGKYVELRCDPISGHTALYWYRQSLGQGPEFLIYFQGTGAADDSGLPNDRFFAVRPEGSVSTLKIQRTERGDSAVYLCASSSGQGPSTDTQYFGPGTRLTVL.

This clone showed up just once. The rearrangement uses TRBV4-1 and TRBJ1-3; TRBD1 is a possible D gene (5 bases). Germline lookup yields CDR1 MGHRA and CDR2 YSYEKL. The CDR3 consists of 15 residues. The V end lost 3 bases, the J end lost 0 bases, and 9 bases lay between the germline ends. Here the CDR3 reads CASSQMGLSGNTIYF. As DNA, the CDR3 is TGCGCCAGCAGCCAGATGGGACTCTCTGGAAACACCATATATTTT.

CDR3 coding DNA: TGTGCCAGCGGCCGAATAGCGGGGGGGTCCACCGGGGAGCTGTTTTTT. Translated: CASGRIAGGSTGELFF. The V call is TRBV6-2 or TRBV6-3, the J call TRBJ2-2; 11 nucleotides match TRBD2. This CDR3 region has 16 residues. The trim removed 8 bases at V and 4 bases at J, leaving 9 bases unmatched. Germline V gene data show CDR1 as MNHEY and CDR2 as SVGEGT.